These 30 T cell receptor beta chains were all obtained from the same sample, sequenced in a study of cytotoxic CD8 clonotypes in ibrutinib-treated CLL. TCRdb's copy holds only in-frame clones and misses some; the assay was immunoSEQ multiplex PCR. This sample has 150,000 to 200,000 clones, with roughly four fifths found just once. Here the sequenced sample was PBMCs, taken after 12 months of ibrutinib treatment. These receptors were collected from a human donor with chronic lymphocytic leukemia.

The CDR3 here is CASTQRDSQSYF. CDR3 bases: TGTGCCAGCACCCAAAGAGACAGCCAGTCGTACTTC. The J gene is TRBJ2-7, the V gene TRBV28; possibly TRBD1 for D (5 bases). Germline assignment: CDR1 MDHEN and CDR2 SYDVKM. The CDR3 runs to 12 residues. Trimming removed 7 bases from V and 12 bases from J, with 19 bases in between.

The chain combines TRBV5-1 with TRBJ1-3; no definite D call. CDR3 length: 18 amino acids. Trimming took off 0 bases at V and 0 bases at J, with 16 bases between the two ends. Per germline, CDR1 SGHRS and CDR2 YFSETQ. CDR3 residues: CASSLGWGTAYSGNTIYF. The CDR3 DNA reads as TGCGCCAGCAGCTTGGGGTGGGGAACGGCCTACTCTGGAAACACCATATATTTT.

This clone was counted between two and nine times. The chain employs TRBV28 and TRBJ2-7; D is possibly TRBD1 (7 bases). The V gene lost 4 bases and the J gene lost 9 bases, with 25 bases spanning the gap. The CDR3 spans 16 residues. Germline loops: CDR1 MDHEN, CDR2 SYDVKM. CDR3 sequence reads: CASSSLEAGGYLGQYF. As DNA, the CDR3 is TGTGCCAGCAGTTCCTTAGAGGCAGGGGGGTATCTGGGGCAGTACTTC.

The V call is TRBV27, the J call TRBJ2-5, with 7 bases matching TRBD1. V gave up 3 bases and J gave up 5 bases; unmatched junction bases: 15. This CDR3 spans 17 amino acids. From germline, CDR1 is MNHEY and CDR2 SMNVEV (reference sequence). The CDR3 spells CASSFLSRAGGWETQYF. CDR3 bases: TGTGCCAGCAGTTTCCTGTCTAGGGCAGGGGGTTGGGAGACCCAGTACTTC.

The chain carries TRBV6-1 and TRBJ2-7, with TRBD2 matching over 7 bases. The trim removed 2 bases at V and 12 bases at J, leaving 7 bases unmatched. Looked up from germline, CDR1 is MNHNS and CDR2 is SASEGT. This CDR3 is built from 12 residues. The DNA of the CDR3 is TGTGCCAGCAGTGAATTTAGCGGGCCTTTGTACTTC. Translated: CASSEFSGPLYF.

The chain has TRBV19 and TRBJ1-1; no reliable D call. Germline V gene sequence: CDR1 LNHDA, CDR2 SQIVND (reference sequence). V was shortened by 3 bases and J by 9 bases, with 8 bases between the two germline ends. The CDR3 loop spans 11 amino acids. CDR3 bases: TGTGCCAGTAGTATGGCGGGCCAAGCTTTCTTT. Protein: CASSMAGQAFF. The whole variable domain, filled in from reference TRBV19 and TRBJ1-1, reads DGGITQSPKYLFRKEGQNVTLSCEQNLNHDAMYWYRQDPGQGLRLIYYSQIVNDFQKGDIAEGYSVSREKKESFPLTVTSAQKNPTAFYLCASSMAGQAFFGQGTRLTVV.

V and J are TRBV29-1 and TRBJ2-2, with TRBD1 matching over 8 bases. The germline V gene encodes CDR1 SQVTM and CDR2 ANQGSEA. The CDR3 extends over 12 amino acids. The trim removed 5 bases at V and 6 bases at J, leaving 2 bases unmatched. The CDR3 sequence is CSVRTGSGELFF. The CDR3 bases are TGCAGCGTTAGGACAGGGTCCGGGGAGCTGTTTTTT.

V gene TRBV6-1 combines with J gene TRBJ1-5; no definite D call. Germline loops: CDR1 MNHNS, CDR2 SASEGT. Deletions cut 1 base from V and 7 bases from J, with 11 bases between. This CDR3 is built from 14 residues. The CDR3 DNA is TGTGCCAGCAGTGAAGGCCCCGGAAGGCAGCCCCAGCATTTT. Translated, it gives CASSEGPGRQPQHF.

The chain links TRBV18 to TRBJ2-7; 11 bases line up with TRBD2. The CDR3 totals 16 residues. The J segment lost 4 bases and the V segment lost 1 base, leaving 6 bases of the junction unmatched. Looked up from germline, CDR1 is KGHSH and CDR2 is LQKENI. Written as DNA, the CDR3 is TGTGCCAGCTCACCACTTCCTAGCGGGGGGCTTTACGAGCAGTACTTC. This codes for CASSPLPSGGLYEQYF.

V is TRBV27 and J is TRBJ1-3; TRBD1 matches 7 bases. The CDR3 is 14 amino acids. The germline V gene encodes CDR1 MNHEY and CDR2 SMNVEV (reference sequence). The J segment lost 7 bases and the V segment lost 5 bases, leaving 8 bases of the junction unmatched. The CDR3 sequence: CASSAQGGGNTIYF. Here the CDR3 DNA reads TGTGCCAGCAGTGCGCAGGGGGGAGGGAACACCATATATTTT.

The chain has TRBV6-1 and TRBJ2-1; possibly TRBD1 for D (5 bases). Looked up from germline, CDR1 is MNHNS and CDR2 is SASEGT. Trimming shortened V by 6 bases and J by 0 bases, and 9 bases separated the two germline ends. The CDR3 sequence is 14 residues long. The CDR3 nucleotides are TGTGCCAGCAGGGACATGAGCTCCTACAATGAGCAGTTCTTC. It translates to CASRDMSSYNEQFF.

The chain joins TRBV7-2 to TRBJ2-7, with 7 bases matching TRBD2. After removal of 6 bases from V and 0 bases from J, the junction contained 8 bases not matched to a gene. Germline V lookup: CDR1 SGHTA, CDR2 FQGNSA. The CDR3 runs 15 residues. CDR3 region: CASSSRAGSSYEQYF. DNA of the CDR3: TGTGCCAGCAGTTCTCGAGCGGGAAGCTCCTACGAGCAGTACTTC.

The rearrangement joins TRBV7-9 to TRBJ1-1; D may be TRBD1 (5 bases). V lost 5 bases and J 3 bases, leaving 10 bases between the germline ends. CDR3 length: 13 residues. Germline lookup yields CDR1 SEHNR and CDR2 FQNEAQ (reference sequence). The CDR3 loop reads CASSRDRHTEAFF. CDR3 in DNA: TGTGCCAGCAGCCGGGACCGGCACACTGAAGCTTTCTTT.

The chain recombines TRBV5-8 with TRBJ2-1; 7 bases map to TRBD2. The CDR3 is made up of 16 amino acids. CDR1 and CDR2 (germline): SGHTS, YDEGEE. With 4 bases clipped from V and 4 bases from J, the junction kept 11 bases outside the gene matches. In DNA, the CDR3 is TGTGCCAGCAGCCGCCGCTTGGGCGGGGGTTACAATGAGCAGTTCTTC. As protein: CASSRRLGGGYNEQFF. Looking up the rest from reference TRBV5-8 and TRBJ2-1 gives the full variable domain: EAGVTQSPTHLIKTRGQQATLRCSPISGHTSVYWYQQALGLGLQFLLWYDEGEERNRGNFPPRFSGRQFPNYSSELNVNALELEDSALYLCASSRRLGGGYNEQFFGPGTRLTVL.

The J gene is TRBJ1-1, the V gene TRBV29-1; D gene ambiguous. With 6 bases removed from V and 4 bases from J, the gap between germline ends came to 12 bases. The CDR3 runs to 12 residues. Per the germline V gene, CDR1 is SQVTM and CDR2 is ANQGSEA. The CDR3 bases are TGCAGCGTACAAAAAGGTGGCACTGAAGCTTTCTTT. Translation: CSVQKGGTEAFF.

This sequence joins TRBV27 and TRBJ2-5; 12 bases map to TRBD2. Unmatched junction bases numbered 8, after V lost 6 bases and J lost 6 bases. The germline V gene has CDR1 MNHEY and CDR2 SMNVEV (reference sequence). The CDR3 consists of 15 residues. CDR3: CASSPRLAGEQTQYF. CDR3 nucleotides: TGTGCCAGCAGCCCCAGACTAGCGGGGGAGCAGACCCAGTACTTC.

The chain joins TRBV9 to TRBJ2-1; D may match TRBD1 or TRBD2 (6 bases each). The V and J ends lost 1 base and 6 bases respectively, with 29 bases between them. CDR1 is SGDLS, CDR2 YYNGEE, per germline. The CDR3 consists of 20 residues. The CDR3 here is CASSVRQVASMRGGFNEQFF. As DNA, the CDR3 is TGTGCCAGCAGCGTACGACAGGTAGCCTCAATGCGGGGAGGTTTCAATGAGCAGTTCTTC.

V usage is TRBV15 and J usage is TRBJ2-2; 7 bases are shared with TRBD2. V lost 0 bases, J lost 5 bases, and 9 bases stayed unmatched. CDR3 size: 17 residues. Per germline, CDR1 LNHNV and CDR2 YYDKDF (reference sequence). CDR3 bases: TGTGCCACCAGCAGAGACCATAACAAAGCGGGAACCGGGGAGCTGTTTTTT. Translated: CATSRDHNKAGTGELFF.

This sequence joins TRBV5-1 and TRBJ2-3; no reliable D call. Per germline, CDR1 SGHRS and CDR2 YFSETQ. This CDR3 has 12 amino acids. V lost 4 bases and J 9 bases, leaving 12 bases between the germline ends. The chain's CDR3 is CASSPTLGTQYF. CDR3 coding DNA: TGCGCCAGCAGCCCCACCCTAGGAACGCAGTATTTT.

The genes are TRBV5-6 and TRBJ1-2; tentative D call: TRBD1 (6 bases). The CDR3 contains 15 residues. Germline V CDR1 and CDR2: SGHDT, YYEEEE. Trimming cost V 4 bases and J 6 bases, with 19 bases left between them. The CDR3 DNA sequence: TGTGCCAGCAGCACCGGGCCGACAGGAGGGAATGGCTACACCTTC. Amino acids: CASSTGPTGGNGYTF.

The chain recombines TRBV5-4 with TRBJ2-5; D might be TRBD1 or TRBD2, each matching 5 bases. Germline CDR1 reads SGHNT; CDR2 reads YYREEE (reference sequence). There are 19 residues in the CDR3. V was shortened by 1 base and J by 5 bases, with 27 bases between the two germline ends. The CDR3 nucleotides read TGTGCCAGCAGCTTGTGGGATCTGAGGCAGGGAGAGTTTAGCGAGACCCAGTACTTC. This gives the protein CASSLWDLRQGEFSETQYF.

The chain couples TRBV29-1 to TRBJ2-2, with 11 bases identical to TRBD1. The CDR3 is 16 residues long. The germline V gene has CDR1 SQVTM and CDR2 ANQGSEA. Trimming at V came to 3 bases and at J to 4 bases, leaving 7 bases not matched to a gene. Here the CDR3 DNA reads TGCAGCGTTGAGCGCCGGGACAGGGGGGCCACCGGGGAGCTGTTTTTT. This codes for CSVERRDRGATGELFF.

This clone was seen once. The rearrangement links TRBV29-1 to TRBJ1-4; 9 nucleotides line up with TRBD1. The CDR3 loop spans 15 amino acids. Losses at the gene ends were 4 bases for V and 4 bases for J; bases not matched to a gene: 7. Germline-derived CDR1 and CDR2 are SQVTM and ANQGSEA. The chain's CDR3 is CSVANRGRDNEKLFF. The CDR3 nucleotides are TGCAGCGTTGCTAACAGGGGGCGAGATAATGAAAAACTGTTTTTT.

The chain combines TRBV9 with TRBJ2-1, with TRBD2 identical over 10 bases. The germline gives CDR1 SGDLS, CDR2 YYNGEE. CDR3 length: 16 residues. After removal of 0 bases from V and 7 bases from J, the junction contained 7 bases not matched to a gene. This CDR3 is CASSVAVSGGANEQFF. The CDR3 region has the DNA TGTGCCAGCAGCGTAGCGGTGAGCGGGGGGGCAAATGAGCAGTTCTTC.

V is TRBV27 and J is TRBJ1-5; TRBD1 aligns across 9 bases. Trimming at V came to 2 bases and at J to 2 bases, leaving 4 bases not matched to a gene. From germline, CDR1 is MNHEY and CDR2 SMNVEV (reference sequence). The CDR3 totals 16 residues. CDR3: CASSLTTGGGNQPQHF. Here the CDR3 DNA reads TGTGCCAGCAGTTTAACTACAGGGGGCGGCAATCAGCCCCAGCATTTT.

V is TRBV19 and J is TRBJ2-1; 7 nucleotides align to TRBD1. This CDR3 contains 14 residues. V lost 5 bases to trimming and J lost 9 bases; unmatched junction nucleotides: 10. Germline CDR1 is LNHDA and CDR2 is SQIVND (reference sequence). CDR3 in amino acids: CASSLGTAPVEQFF. Written as DNA, the CDR3 is TGTGCCAGTAGTTTGGGGACAGCTCCGGTTGAGCAGTTCTTC.

This clone was seen a few times. The CDR3 bases are TGTGCCACCCGCCCGGGGTACAGCAATCAGCCCCAGCATTTT. It specifies CATRPGYSNQPQHF. The rearrangement links TRBV6-5 to TRBJ1-5; the D is unclear. Trimming cost V 10 bases and J 1 base, with 14 bases left between them. Germline V gene lookup returns CDR1 MNHEY and CDR2 SVGAGI. The CDR3 length is 14 residues.

The chain joins TRBV10-3 to TRBJ1-1; 9 bases are a match to TRBD1. Germline loops: CDR1 ENHRY, CDR2 SYGVKD. The CDR3 loop spans 14 amino acids. With V trimmed by 6 bases and J by 1 base, 3 bases remained unmatched. Here the CDR3 reads CAIRRTGENTEAFF. The DNA for the CDR3 is TGTGCCATCAGGAGGACAGGGGAGAACACTGAAGCTTTCTTT.

The J gene is TRBJ2-1, the V gene TRBV7-2, with D possibly TRBD1 on 5 matching bases. CDR1 SGHTA and CDR2 FQGNSA come from the germline V gene. With 5 bases removed from V and 9 bases from J, the gap between germline ends came to 14 bases. The CDR3 extends over 13 amino acids. The DNA for the CDR3 is TGTGCCAGCAGCATTCAGGGCCACCTTGAGCAGTTCTTC. It encodes CASSIQGHLEQFF.

V usage is TRBV19 and J usage is TRBJ1-1; 10 bases are a match to TRBD1. With 6 bases clipped from V and 5 bases from J, the junction kept 6 bases outside the gene matches. The germline V gene encodes CDR1 LNHDA and CDR2 SQIVND (reference sequence). The CDR3 has 14 residues. Here the CDR3 DNA reads TGTGCCAGTAGCGAGGACAGGGGGGGGACTGAAGCTTTCTTT. It encodes CASSEDRGGTEAFF.